The next 17 T cell receptor beta chains were all read from a single sample in a study of graft-versus-host responses after intestinal transplantation. These TCRs are of unknown antigen specificity. This table comes from immunoSEQ multiplex PCR, and its TCRdb copy is limited to in-frame clones, with some not included. The table shows roughly 100,000 clones, with roughly 93% occurring only once. This specimen was unstimulated CD8+ T cells sorted from spleen or lymph node cells, taken before intestinal transplant. These receptors were collected from a human donor who received an intestinal transplant.

This chain uses TRBV4-1 with TRBJ1-5, with D unclear. Germline V gene data show CDR1 as MGHRA and CDR2 as YSYEKL. CDR3 size: 15 residues. The germline V and J ends were trimmed by 1 base and 3 bases, with 10 bases remaining between them. As DNA, the CDR3 is TGCGCCAGCAGCCAAGCATTAACAGACAATCAGCCCCAGCATTTT. Translation gives CASSQALTDNQPQHF.

The chain recombines TRBV6-1 with TRBJ2-1; 9 nucleotides agree with TRBD2. CDR1 and CDR2 from the germline V gene are MNHNS and SASEGT. CDR3 size: 15 residues. The V and J ends lost 4 bases and 4 bases, in that order; junction bases with no gene match: 5. This CDR3 reads CASSASGGRYNEQFF. The CDR3 DNA follows: TGTGCCAGCAGTGCGAGCGGGGGGCGGTACAATGAGCAGTTCTTC.

This chain connects TRBV11-2 to TRBJ2-2; D gene unclear. V was shortened by 5 bases and J by 5 bases, with 18 bases between the two germline ends. Germline V gene lookup returns CDR1 SGHAT and CDR2 FQNNGV. This CDR3 comprises 16 residues. In nucleotides, the CDR3 is TGTGCCAGCAGCCCATTTCGGCTTAGAGAGACCGGGGAGCTGTTTTTT. This codes for CASSPFRLRETGELFF.

V gene TRBV5-6 combines with J gene TRBJ2-7, with D tentatively TRBD1 (5 bases). With 2 bases removed from V and 3 bases from J, the gap between germline ends came to 9 bases. Germline CDR1 is SGHDT and CDR2 is YYEEEE. The CDR3 is 13 residues long. The CDR3 DNA sequence: TGTGCCAGCAGCTTAGACAGCTTCTACGAGCAGTACTTC. Its translation: CASSLDSFYEQYF.

This clone was counted a single time. This rearrangement joins TRBV2 to TRBJ1-2; 9 bases fit TRBD1. V shed 5 bases, J shed 4 bases, and the junction held 17 bases outside the gene matches. This CDR3 is built from 18 residues. CDR1 SNHLY and CDR2 FYNNEI come from the germline V gene. CDR3 coding DNA: TGTGCCAGCAGTCATGAGAGGACAGGGGCCGCTCCCGTCTATGGCTACACCTTC. This gives the protein CASSHERTGAAPVYGYTF.

The gene calls are TRBV5-1 and TRBJ1-1, with a possible D match to TRBD1 (5 bases). V was cut by 4 bases and J by 1 base, with 11 bases left in between. Per germline, CDR1 SGHRS and CDR2 YFSETQ. This CDR3 is 14 amino acids long. The CDR3 sequence: CASSDGGGNTEAFF. As DNA, the CDR3 is TGCGCCAGCAGCGACGGGGGAGGGAACACTGAAGCTTTCTTT.

V is TRBV7-6 and J is TRBJ1-1, with TRBD1 identical over 8 bases. CDR3 length equals 17 residues. CDR1 is SGHVS and CDR2 is FNYEAQ in the germline V gene. The ends lost 0 bases at V and 1 base at J; junction bases unmatched: 7. The CDR3 sequence is CASSLARDRLENTEAFF. CDR3 sequence (DNA): TGTGCCAGCAGCTTAGCGCGGGACAGGCTAGAGAACACTGAAGCTTTCTTT.

The J gene is TRBJ2-1, the V gene TRBV9; TRBD2 matches at 7 bases. The CDR3 runs to 15 residues. Germline CDR1 reads SGDLS; CDR2 reads YYNGEE. V was pared by 4 bases and J by 2 bases, with 6 bases of the junction left unmatched. In DNA, the CDR3 is TGTGCCAGCAGCCCACGGGGGGACCCCTACAATGAGCAGTTCTTC. It yields the protein CASSPRGDPYNEQFF. The full variable domain, completed using reference TRBV9 and TRBJ2-1, is DSGVTQTPKHLITATGQRVTLRCSPRSGDLSVYWYQQSLDQGLQFLIQYYNGEERAKGNILERFSAQQFPDLHSELNLSSLELGDSALYFCASSPRGDPYNEQFFGPGTRLTVL.

The J gene is TRBJ1-1, the V gene TRBV7-2, with 8 bases fitting TRBD1. The ends lost 1 base at V and 0 bases at J; junction bases unmatched: 4. The CDR3 spans 16 residues. Per germline, CDR1 SGHTA and CDR2 FQGNSA. The DNA for the CDR3 is TGTGCCAGCAGCTTAGGGACAGGGTTTATGAACACTGAAGCTTTCTTT. Its translation is CASSLGTGFMNTEAFF.

The chain recombines TRBV13 with TRBJ2-7; D perhaps matches TRBD2 (7 bases). The germline gives CDR1 PRHDT, CDR2 FYEKMQ (reference sequence). V was clipped by 4 bases and J by 1 base, with 17 bases between them. The CDR3 is made up of 16 amino acids. The CDR3 DNA follows: TGTGCCAGCAGCTCAAGGGGGGGGGCCTCTTCCTACGAGCAGTACTTC. Translation: CASSSRGGASSYEQYF.

The chain joins TRBV2 to TRBJ1-5; 9 nucleotides align to TRBD1. After removal of 10 bases from V and 7 bases from J, the junction contained 8 bases not matched to a gene. This CDR3 spans 13 amino acids. Germline V gene data show CDR1 as SNHLY and CDR2 as FYNNEI. The chain's CDR3 is CATATGGTQPQHF. CDR3 nucleotides: TGTGCCACCGCGACAGGGGGAACGCAGCCCCAGCATTTT.

This clone was seen once. The genes are TRBV6-1 and TRBJ2-5; 8 bases fit TRBD1. The CDR3 loop spans 15 amino acids. Germline V CDR1 and CDR2: MNHNS, SASEGT. The trim removed 4 bases at V and 0 bases at J, leaving 4 bases unmatched. Here the CDR3 DNA reads TGTGCCAGCAGTGTCCGGGACAGGTACCAAGAGACCCAGTACTTC. It is translated as CASSVRDRYQETQYF.

The chain recombines TRBV6-1 with TRBJ2-1, with D possibly matching TRBD2 (6 bases). Deletions cut 3 bases from V and 3 bases from J, with 9 bases between. The germline CDR1 and CDR2 sequences are MNHNS and SASEGT. This CDR3 comprises 14 residues. DNA for the CDR3: TGTGCCAGCAGTGAGGGGGGAATCTACAATGAGCAGTTCTTC. It codes for CASSEGGIYNEQFF.

This clone came up once. The J gene is TRBJ2-3, the V gene TRBV27, with D possibly matching TRBD2 (6 bases). Germline CDR1 is MNHEY and CDR2 is SMNVEV (reference sequence). The V gene lost 3 bases and the J gene lost 1 base, with 23 bases spanning the gap. The CDR3 sequence is 19 residues long. In DNA form, the CDR3 reads TGTGCCAGCAGTTTTACCAGCGGGCCACTTATAGGTGGCACAGATACGCAGTATTTT. It encodes CASSFTSGPLIGGTDTQYF.

The rearrangement joins TRBV19 to TRBJ2-7; 10 positions agree with TRBD1. Losses at the gene ends were 9 bases for V and 4 bases for J; bases not matched to a gene: 9. Germline V CDR1 and CDR2: LNHDA, SQIVND (reference sequence). This CDR3 region has 14 residues. The CDR3 DNA follows: TGTGCCAGCCAGGAGGACAGGGGGAGATACGAGCAGTACTTC. Protein product: CASQEDRGRYEQYF. Filled out from reference TRBV19 and TRBJ2-7, the complete variable domain reads DGGITQSPKYLFRKEGQNVTLSCEQNLNHDAMYWYRQDPGQGLRLIYYSQIVNDFQKGDIAEGYSVSREKKESFPLTVTSAQKNPTAFYLCASQEDRGRYEQYFGPGTRLTVT.

J is TRBJ1-2 and V is TRBV27; 9 bases are shared with TRBD1. With V trimmed by 6 bases and J by 6 bases, 8 bases remained unmatched. The CDR3 has 14 residues. Germline V gene sequence: CDR1 MNHEY, CDR2 SMNVEV (reference sequence). CDR3 sequence reads: CASRPMGQGDGYTF. The CDR3 DNA reads TGTGCCAGCAGGCCCATGGGACAGGGAGATGGCTACACCTTC.

This chain joins TRBV25-1 and TRBJ1-1; TRBD1 agrees at 7 bases. The germline CDR1 and CDR2 sequences are MGHDK and SYGVNS. The ends lost 8 bases at V and 5 bases at J; junction bases unmatched: 8. The CDR3 is 13 amino acids. CDR3 DNA: TGTGCCAGCGGGAAGGGGGCGCAGACTGAAGCTTTCTTT. This codes for CASGKGAQTEAFF.